This is a list of T cell receptor beta chains from one sample in a study of shared clonotypes between healthy human individuals. The data were produced by immunoSEQ multiplex PCR, yet TCRdb's version contains in-frame clones alone and is incomplete. The sample records about 460,000 clones, 77% being singletons. What was sequenced was PBMCs. The receptors stem from a woman between 40 and 55 years old in good health. Some clones in this sample may be carry-over from other donors' samples. Both conserved end residues are part of each CDR3.

v_gene,CDR3aa
TRBV5-1,CASSSSSYEQYF
TRBV28,CASSFSVRLAGVEETQYF
TRBV27,CASSPPGLAQFF
TRBV2,CASSLEGAGNQPQHF
TRBV5-1,CASSLYQGTEAFF
TRBV21-1,CASSKACGGSNYGYTF
TRBV7-8,CASSLTVPPAGLGTQYF
TRBV30,CAWSVSTDTQYF
TRBV4-2,CASSQDPAASGSIKQYF
TRBV19,CASRPGTSGVNEQFF
TRBV10-3,CAISEREGQGGFF
TRBV10-2,CASSDVSGRTSTTF
TRBV6-5,CASSYSPGDSNYGYTF
TRBV4-2,CASSQAYADEQYF
TRBV2,CASSELQTINYGYTF
TRBV2,CASRANGGEKLFF
TRBV9,CASSVGGLAGDEQYF
TRBV5-1,CASSLGDFGYEQYF
TRBV28,CASSSTSDNTGELFF
TRBV5-4,CASSVGGVRYEQYF
TRBV7-3,CASSLSGEAQPQHF
TRBV5-1,CASSSGGSQETQYF
TRBV13,CASSSFPLVQPEAFF
TRBV7-9,CASSRQGSAETQYF
TRBV27,CASSPRTGNYGYTF
TRBV9,CASSRSGRVYEQYF
TRBV5-6,CASSLLTGTSYEQYF
TRBV6-1,CASSEAGGTDTQYF
TRBV29-1,CSVGGASGMVVDTQYF
TRBV28,CASSLTGDALHYYGYTF
TRBV7-9,CASSFRDRGVHEQFF
TRBV2,CASSDRYSGNTIYF
TRBV28,CASTSNRGPSNQPQHF
TRBV20-1,CSASTQETQYF
TRBV28,CASSPGRVAPSHSYEQYF
TRBV7-8,CASSLGGGMNTEAFF
TRBV5-1,CASSSGTENTEAFF
TRBV19,CASSIYADNQPQHF
TRBV30,CAWRGGTENSYEQYF
TRBV13,CASSLARGFAYEQYF
TRBV5-1,CASSLEGQSTGELFF
TRBV7-9,CASSYPGGRVVGYTF
TRBV28,CASSLRGISGNTIYF
TRBV7-9,CASSSLTSGGSYEQYF
TRBV28,CASSLHPSRYGYTF